This T cell receptor (beta chain) was recorded in a study of T-cell reconstitution after alpha-beta-depleted transplantation in children. CDR1 SGHRS and CDR2 YFSETQ come from the germline V gene. The CDR3 runs to 19 residues. V dropped 0 bases and J dropped 8 bases, with 29 bases sitting between them. Library preparation (for TCRbeta) was performed with unique molecular identifiers. Each CDR3 protein is one row after TCRdb ran MiXCR on the PCR reads. Of approximately 630,000 distinct CDR3 sequences listed, roughly 14% were seen once; the top ten hold roughly 0.77%. The sample here was PBMCs, taken before TCRalphabeta/CD19-depleted stem cell transplant. The receptor's source is a girl aged 2-10 years with congenital amegakaryocytic thrombocytopenia, due to receive a stem cell transplant. This sequence joins TRBV5-1 and TRBJ1-1; D may be TRBD1 (6 bases). For the CDR3, the DNA is TGCGCCAGCAGCTTGGGATTTGGGCCGGGACAAAGGTTCTCGAGGGAAGCTTTCTTT. Protein: CASSLGFGPGQRFSREAFF.